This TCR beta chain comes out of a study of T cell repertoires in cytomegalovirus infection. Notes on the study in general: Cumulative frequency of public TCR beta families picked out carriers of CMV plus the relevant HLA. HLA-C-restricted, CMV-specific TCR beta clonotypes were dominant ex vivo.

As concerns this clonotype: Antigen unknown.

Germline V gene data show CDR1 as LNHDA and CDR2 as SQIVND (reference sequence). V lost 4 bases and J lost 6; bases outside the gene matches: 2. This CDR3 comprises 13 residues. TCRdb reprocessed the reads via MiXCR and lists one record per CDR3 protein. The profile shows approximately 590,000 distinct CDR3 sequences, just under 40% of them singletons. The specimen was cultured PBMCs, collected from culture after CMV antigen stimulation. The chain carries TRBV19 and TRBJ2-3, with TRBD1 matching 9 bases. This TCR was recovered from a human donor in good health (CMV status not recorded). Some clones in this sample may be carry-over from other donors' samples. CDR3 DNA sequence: TGTGCCAGTAGTAGGACAGGGGCGGATACGCAGTATTTT. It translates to CASSRTGADTQYF.